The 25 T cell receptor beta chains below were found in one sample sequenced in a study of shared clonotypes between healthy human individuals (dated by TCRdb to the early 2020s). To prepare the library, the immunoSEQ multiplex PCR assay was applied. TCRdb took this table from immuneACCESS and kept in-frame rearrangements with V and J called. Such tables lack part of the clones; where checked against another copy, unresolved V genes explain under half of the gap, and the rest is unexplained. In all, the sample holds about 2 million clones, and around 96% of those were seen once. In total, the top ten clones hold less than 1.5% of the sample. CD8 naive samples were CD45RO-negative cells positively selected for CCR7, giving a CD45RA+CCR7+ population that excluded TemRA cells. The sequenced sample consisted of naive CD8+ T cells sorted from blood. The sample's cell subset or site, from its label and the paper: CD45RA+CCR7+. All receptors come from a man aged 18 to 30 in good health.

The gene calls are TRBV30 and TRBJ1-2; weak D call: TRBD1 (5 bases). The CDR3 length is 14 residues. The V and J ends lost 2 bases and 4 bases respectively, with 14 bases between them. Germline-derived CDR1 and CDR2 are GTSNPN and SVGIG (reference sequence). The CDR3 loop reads CAWSQRGSGYGYTF. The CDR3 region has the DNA TGTGCCTGGAGTCAGAGGGGATCGGGCTATGGCTACACCTTC. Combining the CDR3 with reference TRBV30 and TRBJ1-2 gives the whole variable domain SQTIHQWPATLVQPVGSPLSLECTVEGTSNPNLYWYRQAAGRGLQLLFYSVGIGQISSEVPQNLSASRPQDRQFILSSKKLLLSDSGFYLCAWSQRGSGYGYTFGSGTRLTVV.

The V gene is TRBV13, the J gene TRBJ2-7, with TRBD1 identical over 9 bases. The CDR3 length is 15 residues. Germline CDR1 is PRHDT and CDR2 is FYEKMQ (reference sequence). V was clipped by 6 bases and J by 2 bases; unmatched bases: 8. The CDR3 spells CASSTGGFFPYEQYF. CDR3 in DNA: TGTGCCAGCAGTACAGGGGGCTTTTTTCCCTACGAGCAGTACTTC.

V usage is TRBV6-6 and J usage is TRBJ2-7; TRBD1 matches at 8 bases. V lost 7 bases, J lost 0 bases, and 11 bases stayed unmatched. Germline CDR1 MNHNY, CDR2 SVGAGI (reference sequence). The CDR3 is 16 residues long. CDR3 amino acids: CASTQGRTGSSYEQYF. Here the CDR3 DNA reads TGTGCCAGCACCCAAGGCCGGACAGGGTCCTCCTACGAGCAGTACTTC.

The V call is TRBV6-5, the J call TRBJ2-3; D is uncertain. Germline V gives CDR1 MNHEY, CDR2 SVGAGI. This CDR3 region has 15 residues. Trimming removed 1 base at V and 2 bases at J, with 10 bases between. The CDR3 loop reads CASSYWGLTTDTQYF. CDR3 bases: TGTGCCAGCAGTTACTGGGGTTTGACCACAGATACGCAGTATTTT.

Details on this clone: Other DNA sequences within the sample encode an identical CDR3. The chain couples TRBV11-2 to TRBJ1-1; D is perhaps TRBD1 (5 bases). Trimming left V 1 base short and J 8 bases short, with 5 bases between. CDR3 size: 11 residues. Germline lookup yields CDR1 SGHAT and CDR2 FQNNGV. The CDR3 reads CASSLGTEAFF. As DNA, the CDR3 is TGTGCCAGCAGCTTAGGGACAGAAGCTTTCTTT.

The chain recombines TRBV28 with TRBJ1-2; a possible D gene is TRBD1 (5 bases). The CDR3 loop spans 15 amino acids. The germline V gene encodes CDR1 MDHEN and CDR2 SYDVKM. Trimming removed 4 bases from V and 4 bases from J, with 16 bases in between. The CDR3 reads CASSSPGPLAYGYTF. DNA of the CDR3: TGTGCCAGCAGTTCCCCGGGGCCCCTAGCCTATGGCTACACCTTC.

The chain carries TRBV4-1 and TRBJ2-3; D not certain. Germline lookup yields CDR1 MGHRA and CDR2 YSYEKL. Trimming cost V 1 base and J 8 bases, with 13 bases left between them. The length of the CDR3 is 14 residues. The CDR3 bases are TGCGCCAGCAGCCAAGTTCCGGATTCCGGTACGCAGTATTTT. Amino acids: CASSQVPDSGTQYF.

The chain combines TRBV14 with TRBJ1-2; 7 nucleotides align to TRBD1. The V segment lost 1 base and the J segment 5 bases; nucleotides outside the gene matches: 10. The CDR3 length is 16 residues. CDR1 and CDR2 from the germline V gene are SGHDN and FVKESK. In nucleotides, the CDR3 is TGTGCCAGCAGCCAAGTTGCCGACAGGGTGGGTTATGGCTACACCTTC. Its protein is CASSQVADRVGYGYTF.

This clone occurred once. The CDR3 sequence: CASSVDLASSGANVLTF. CDR3 nucleotides: TGTGCCAGCAGCGTAGATCTCGCATCCTCTGGGGCCAACGTCCTGACTTTC. This chain links TRBV9 with TRBJ2-6, with D uncertain. Between the trimmed V and J ends, which lost 0 bases and 0 bases, there was a span of 10 bases. CDR3 length: 17 amino acids. Germline-derived CDR1 and CDR2 are SGDLS and YYNGEE.

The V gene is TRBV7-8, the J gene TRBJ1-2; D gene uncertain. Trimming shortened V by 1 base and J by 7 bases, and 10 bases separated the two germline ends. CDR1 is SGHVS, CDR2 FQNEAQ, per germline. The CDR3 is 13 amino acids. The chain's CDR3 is CASSLVQASGYTF. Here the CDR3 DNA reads TGTGCCAGCAGCTTAGTTCAGGCTTCTGGCTACACCTTC.

The CDR3 loop is CASSETLSYEQYF. The CDR3 nucleotides read TGCGCCAGCTCCGAGACCCTCTCCTACGAGCAGTACTTC. V is TRBV5-1 and J is TRBJ2-7; D is unresolved. Germline-derived CDR1 and CDR2 are SGHRS and YFSETQ. The CDR3 contains 13 residues. Trimming left V 7 bases short and J 0 bases short, with 11 bases between.

In DNA form, the CDR3 reads TGTGCCAGCAGCTCTCCTCGTCATGGCTACGAGCAGTACTTC. Encoded protein: CASSSPRHGYEQYF. The V gene is TRBV7-9, the J gene TRBJ2-7, with no clear D. CDR3 length: 14 residues. Trimming took 4 bases from V and 3 from J, leaving 13 bases between them. The germline V gene has CDR1 SEHNR and CDR2 FQNEAQ (reference sequence).

CDR3 sequence reads: CASSSGQGGSYEQYF. CDR3 nucleotide sequence: TGTGCCAGCAGCTCAGGACAGGGGGGATCCTACGAGCAGTACTTC. The J gene is TRBJ2-7, the V gene TRBV5-4; 10 bases are shared with TRBD1. CDR3 length: 15 amino acids. V lost 3 bases to trimming and J lost 1 base; unmatched junction nucleotides: 4. Germline lookup yields CDR1 SGHNT and CDR2 YYREEE (reference sequence). Variable domain in full (rest from reference TRBV5-4 and TRBJ2-7): ETGVTQSPTHLIKTRGQQVTLRCSSQSGHNTVSWYQQALGQGPQFIFQYYREEENGRGNFPPRFSGLQFPNYSSELNVNALELDDSALYLCASSSGQGGSYEQYFGPGTRLTVT.

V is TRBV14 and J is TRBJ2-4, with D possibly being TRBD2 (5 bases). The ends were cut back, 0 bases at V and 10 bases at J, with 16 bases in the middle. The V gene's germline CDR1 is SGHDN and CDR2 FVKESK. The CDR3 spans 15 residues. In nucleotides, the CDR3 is TGTGCCAGCAGCCAAGATAGGACCCCCCGCGGGATTCAGTACTTC. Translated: CASSQDRTPRGIQYF.

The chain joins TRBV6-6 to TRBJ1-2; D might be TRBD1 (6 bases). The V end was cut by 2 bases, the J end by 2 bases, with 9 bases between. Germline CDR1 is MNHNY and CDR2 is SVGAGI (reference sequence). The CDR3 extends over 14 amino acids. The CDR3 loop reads CASSYRTDNYGYTF. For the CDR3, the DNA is TGTGCCAGCAGTTACCGGACAGACAACTATGGCTACACCTTC.

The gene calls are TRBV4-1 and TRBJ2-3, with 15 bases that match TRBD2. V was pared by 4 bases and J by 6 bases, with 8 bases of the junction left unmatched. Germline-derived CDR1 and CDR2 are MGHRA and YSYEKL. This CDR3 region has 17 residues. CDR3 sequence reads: CASSLVGTSGGTDTQYF. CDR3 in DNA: TGCGCCAGCAGCCTGGTCGGGACTAGCGGGGGGACGGATACGCAGTATTTT.

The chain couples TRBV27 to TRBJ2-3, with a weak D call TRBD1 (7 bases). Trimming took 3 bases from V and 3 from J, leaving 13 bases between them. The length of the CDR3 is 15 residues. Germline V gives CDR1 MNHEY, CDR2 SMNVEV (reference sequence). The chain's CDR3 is CASSLAGQSTDTQYF. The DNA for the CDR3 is TGTGCCAGCAGTTTGGCGGGACAGTCGACAGATACGCAGTATTTT.

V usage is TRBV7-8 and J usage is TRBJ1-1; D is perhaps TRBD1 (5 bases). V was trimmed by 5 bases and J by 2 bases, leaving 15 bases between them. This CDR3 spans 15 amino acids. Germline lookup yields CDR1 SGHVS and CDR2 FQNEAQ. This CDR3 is CASSPMGGLNTEAFF. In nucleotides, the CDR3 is TGTGCCAGCAGCCCGATGGGGGGGTTAAACACTGAAGCTTTCTTT.

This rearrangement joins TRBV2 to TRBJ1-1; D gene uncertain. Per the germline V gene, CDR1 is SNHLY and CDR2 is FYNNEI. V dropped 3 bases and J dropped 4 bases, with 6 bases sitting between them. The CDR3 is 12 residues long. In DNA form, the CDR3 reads TGTGCCAGCAGTGACCTTATCACTGAAGCTTTCTTT. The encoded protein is CASSDLITEAFF.

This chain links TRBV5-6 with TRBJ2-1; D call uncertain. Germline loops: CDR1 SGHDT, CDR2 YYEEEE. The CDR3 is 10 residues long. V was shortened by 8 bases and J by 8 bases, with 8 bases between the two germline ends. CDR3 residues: CARGGDEQFF. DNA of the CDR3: TGTGCCAGGGGTGGAGATGAGCAGTTCTTC.

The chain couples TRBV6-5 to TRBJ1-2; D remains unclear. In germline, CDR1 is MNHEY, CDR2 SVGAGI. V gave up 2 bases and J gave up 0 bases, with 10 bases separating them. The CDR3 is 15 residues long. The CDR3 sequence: CASSYAEGTNYGYTF. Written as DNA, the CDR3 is TGTGCCAGCAGTTACGCAGAGGGAACTAACTATGGCTACACCTTC.

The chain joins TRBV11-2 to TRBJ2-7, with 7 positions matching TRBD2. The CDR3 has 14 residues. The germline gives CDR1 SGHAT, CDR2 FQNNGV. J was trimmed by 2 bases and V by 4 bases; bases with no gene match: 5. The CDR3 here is CASSSPLAAYEQYF. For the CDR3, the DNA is TGTGCCAGCAGCTCTCCTCTAGCGGCCTACGAGCAGTACTTC.

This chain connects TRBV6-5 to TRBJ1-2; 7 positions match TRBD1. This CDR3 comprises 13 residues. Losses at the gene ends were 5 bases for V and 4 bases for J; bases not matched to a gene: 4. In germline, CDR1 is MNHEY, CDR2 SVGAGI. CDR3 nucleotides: TGTGCCAGCAGTCAGGGGGGTCGCTATGGCTACACCTTC. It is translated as CASSQGGRYGYTF.

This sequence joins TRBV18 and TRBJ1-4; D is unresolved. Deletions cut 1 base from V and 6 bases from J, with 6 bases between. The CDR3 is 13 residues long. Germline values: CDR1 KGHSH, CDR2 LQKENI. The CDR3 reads CASSPQDDEKLFF. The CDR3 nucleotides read TGTGCCAGCTCACCACAGGATGATGAAAAACTGTTTTTT.

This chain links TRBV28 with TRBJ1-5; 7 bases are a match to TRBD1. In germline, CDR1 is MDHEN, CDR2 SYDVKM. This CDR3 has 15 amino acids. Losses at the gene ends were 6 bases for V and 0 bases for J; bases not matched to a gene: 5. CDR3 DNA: TGTGCCAGCAGAACAGGGGAATATAGCAATCAGCCCCAGCATTTT. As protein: CASRTGEYSNQPQHF.